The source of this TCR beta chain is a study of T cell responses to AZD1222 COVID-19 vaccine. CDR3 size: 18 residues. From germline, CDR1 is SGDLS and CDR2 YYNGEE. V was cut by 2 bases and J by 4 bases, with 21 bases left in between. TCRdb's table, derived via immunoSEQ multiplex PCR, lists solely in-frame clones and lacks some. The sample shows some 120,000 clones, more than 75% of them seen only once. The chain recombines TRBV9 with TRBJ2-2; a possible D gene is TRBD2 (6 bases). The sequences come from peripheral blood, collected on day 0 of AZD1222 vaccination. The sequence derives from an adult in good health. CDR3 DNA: TGTGCCAGCAGCGTCCAAATATCCGGGAGAACGGGCACCGGGGAGCTGTTTTTT. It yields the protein CASSVQISGRTGTGELFF.